The entry that follows covers one TCR beta chain sequence. This sample is drawn from a study of patients and donors after allogeneic stem cell transplantation. TCRdb analysed the RT-PCR reads with MiXCR anew, one entry per CDR3 protein. In the table there are roughly 960,000 distinct CDR3 sequences, roughly 18% of which are singletons. This CDR3 has 16 residues. Germline V gene sequence: CDR1 SGHRS, CDR2 YFSETQ. The J segment lost 6 bases and the V segment lost 0 bases, leaving 6 bases of the junction unmatched. The source is a human donor who was either an allogeneic HSCT recipient or a stem cell or donor lymphocyte infusion donor (not recorded which). It is not recorded whose cells these are; they may come from a transplant donor. The rearrangement links TRBV5-1 to TRBJ2-1; TRBD1 matches 10 bases. The sequencing sample was made of blood, either unsorted or a sorted T cell fraction (not recorded which). The chain's CDR3 is CASSLGTGGPVNEQFF. The DNA of the CDR3 is TGCGCCAGCAGCTTGGGGACAGGGGGTCCGGTCAATGAGCAGTTCTTC.